Shown below are 17 T cell receptor beta chains from a single sample sequenced in a study of Ad26.COV2.S vaccination and SARS-CoV-2 variants. Repertoires were generated with immunoSEQ multiplex PCR, while TCRdb's copy carries only in-frame clones and drops some. This table has fewer than 500,000 clones, nearly 90% appearing once. Treatment defined: around 19 received Ad26.COV2.S at low or high dose, single or two shots; five or six received placebo; per-sample allocation not given. Sample collection was performed on day 63 after the first vaccine or placebo injection. This sample comprised peripheral blood, obtained in a trial of Ad26.COV2.S vaccine versus placebo. The receptor set was obtained from a person aged 18 to 59 who received the Ad26.COV2.S COVID-19 vaccine or a placebo.

The gene calls are TRBV6-5 and TRBJ1-1, with D unresolved. CDR1 is MNHEY, CDR2 SVGAGI, per germline. CDR3 length: 16 residues. V was clipped by 0 bases and J by 0 bases, with 11 bases between them. The CDR3 here is CASSYSLPALNTEAFF. The DNA for the CDR3 is TGTGCCAGCAGTTACTCCCTCCCGGCTCTGAACACTGAAGCTTTCTTT.

The V call is TRBV11-3, the J call TRBJ2-1; possibly TRBD1 or TRBD2 for D (5 bases each). V was cut by 1 base and J by 13 bases, with 17 bases left in between. CDR3 length: 14 amino acids. Germline values: CDR1 SGHNT, CDR2 YENEEA. The CDR3 sequence: CASSLGGRWANQFF. The CDR3 DNA reads as TGTGCCAGCAGCTTAGGGGGACGATGGGCGAACCAGTTCTTC.

This chain links TRBV7-2 with TRBJ1-5; D is uncertain. This CDR3 has 14 residues. V lost 4 bases to trimming and J lost 9 bases, with 16 bases between them. Germline V lookup: CDR1 SGHTA, CDR2 FQGNSA. In DNA form, the CDR3 reads TGTGCCAGCAGCTCCCGGGGTCTGGGGATGCCCCAGCATTTT. This encodes CASSSRGLGMPQHF.

The V gene is TRBV14, the J gene TRBJ1-2; no firm D call. CDR3 length: 14 residues. The ends were cut back, 1 base at V and 4 bases at J, with 10 bases in the middle. Germline values: CDR1 SGHDN, CDR2 FVKESK. For the CDR3, the DNA is TGTGCCAGCAGCCAAGGGGAGTTTTCCTATGGCTACACCTTC. Translating it yields CASSQGEFSYGYTF.

The chain uses TRBV6-6 and TRBJ2-5, with D possibly TRBD2 on 6 matching bases. The germline V gene has CDR1 MNHNY and CDR2 SVGAGI (reference sequence). The CDR3 sequence is 15 residues long. V was cut by 4 bases and J by 1 base, with 13 bases left in between. The DNA for the CDR3 is TGTGCCAGCAGTTTCCTTGGGGGGAGCCAAGAGACCCAGTACTTC. Amino acids: CASSFLGGSQETQYF.

This clone was counted a few times. This chain links TRBV5-4 with TRBJ2-7, with 8 bases aligning to TRBD2. Germline V lookup: CDR1 SGHNT, CDR2 YYREEE (reference sequence). V was pared by 0 bases and J by 6 bases, with 2 bases of the junction left unmatched. The CDR3 is 13 amino acids. The CDR3 loop is CASSLGLASEQYV. CDR3 bases: TGTGCCAGCAGCTTGGGACTAGCGTCCGAGCAGTACGTC.

V usage is TRBV7-2 and J usage is TRBJ1-5; D call uncertain. In germline, CDR1 is SGHTA, CDR2 FQGNSA. This CDR3 has 13 residues. V gave up 2 bases and J gave up 6 bases, with 8 bases separating them. In DNA, the CDR3 is TGTGCCAGCAGCTTATTTGCGGGTCAGCCCCAGCATTTT. Translated: CASSLFAGQPQHF.

CDR3 sequence (DNA): TGTGCCAGCAGTTACTCGGGGTGGACTAGCGGGGGGGAGCTGTTTTTT. Amino acids: CASSYSGWTSGGELFF. This chain links TRBV6-6 with TRBJ2-2; 11 nucleotides line up with TRBD2. Germline values: CDR1 MNHNY, CDR2 SVGAGI (reference sequence). J lost 8 bases, V lost 0 bases, and 5 bases had no gene match. The CDR3 is 16 amino acids.

The J gene is TRBJ1-1, the V gene TRBV27, with a possible D match to TRBD1 (6 bases). V was pared by 6 bases and J by 0 bases, with 11 bases between. Germline lookup yields CDR1 MNHEY and CDR2 SMNVEV (reference sequence). The CDR3 runs 14 residues. CDR3 sequence reads: CASRPQGLNTEAFF. CDR3 nucleotide sequence: TGTGCCAGCAGACCACAGGGATTGAACACTGAAGCTTTCTTT.

The chain is built from TRBV18 and TRBJ1-4, with 7 bases identical to TRBD1. The CDR3 totals 15 residues. Germline-derived CDR1 and CDR2 are KGHSH and LQKENI. Trimming removed 2 bases from V and 7 bases from J; junction bases left unmatched: 7. The CDR3 DNA reads TGTGCCAGCTCACCATCCAGGGGGAACAGTGAAAAACTGTTTTTT. This encodes CASSPSRGNSEKLFF.

The chain couples TRBV5-5 to TRBJ2-5; 9 positions match TRBD1. Germline V gene lookup returns CDR1 SGHKS and CDR2 YYEKEE (reference sequence). This CDR3 is built from 14 residues. J was trimmed by 1 base and V by 3 bases; bases with no gene match: 1. This chain's CDR3 is CASSSGQGQETQYF. The CDR3 DNA reads as TGTGCCAGCAGCTCGGGACAGGGCCAAGAGACCCAGTACTTC.

The chain links TRBV19 to TRBJ1-2; maybe TRBD1 (6 bases). Germline CDR1 LNHDA, CDR2 SQIVND (reference sequence). This CDR3 has 18 amino acids. The V and J ends lost 4 bases and 5 bases respectively, with 26 bases between them. CDR3 protein: CASSRGRGTPAPGYGYTF. The CDR3 nucleotides read TGTGCCAGTAGTAGGGGAAGGGGGACACCCGCCCCTGGGTATGGCTACACCTTC. Full variable domain (missing parts from reference TRBV19 and TRBJ1-2): DGGITQSPKYLFRKEGQNVTLSCEQNLNHDAMYWYRQDPGQGLRLIYYSQIVNDFQKGDIAEGYSVSREKKESFPLTVTSAQKNPTAFYLCASSRGRGTPAPGYGYTFGSGTRLTVV.

V usage is TRBV7-2 and J usage is TRBJ2-5; TRBD2 might be the D (5 bases). Germline V CDR1 and CDR2: SGHTA, FQGNSA. With 3 bases removed from V and 2 bases from J, the gap between germline ends came to 16 bases. The CDR3 totals 16 residues. In DNA, the CDR3 is TGTGCCAGCAGCTTCTTCGAGCGGAGCTCTCAAGAGACCCAGTACTTC. Its translation is CASSFFERSSQETQYF.

The genes are TRBV11-1 and TRBJ2-3, with 9 bases fitting TRBD2. Trimming took 8 bases from V and 2 from J; bases not matched to a gene: 5. Germline CDR1 reads SGHAT; CDR2 reads FQDESV (reference sequence). The CDR3 has 14 amino acids. CDR3 coding DNA: TGTGCCAGCGGACTAGCGATTTTCACAGATACGCAGTATTTT. Amino acids: CASGLAIFTDTQYF. The complete variable domain, with remaining parts taken from reference TRBV11-1 and TRBJ2-3, reads EAEVAQSPRYKITEKSQAVAFWCDPISGHATLYWYRQILGQGPELLVQFQDESVVDDSQLPKDRFSAERLKGVDSTLKIQPAELGDSAMYLCASGLAIFTDTQYFGPGTRLTVL.

V and J are TRBV28 and TRBJ1-6, with a possible D match to TRBD1 (5 bases). V was clipped by 8 bases and J by 6 bases, with 14 bases between them. The germline V gene has CDR1 MDHEN and CDR2 SYDVKM. The CDR3 extends over 14 amino acids. CDR3 DNA sequence: TGTGCCAGCGGTTCGAGGGGCAGTAATTCACCCCTCCACTTT. The encoded protein is CASGSRGSNSPLHF. The complete variable domain, with remaining parts taken from reference TRBV28 and TRBJ1-6, reads DVKVTQSSRYLVKRTGEKVFLECVQDMDHENMFWYRQDPGLGLRLIYFSYDVKMKEKGDIPEGYSVSREKKERFSLILESASTNQTSMYLCASGSRGSNSPLHFGNGTRLTVT.

This chain joins TRBV4-3 and TRBJ2-5, with D unclear. This CDR3 region has 17 residues. Germline CDR1 is LGHNA and CDR2 is YSLEER. V lost 3 bases to trimming and J lost 5 bases, with 22 bases between them. The CDR3 sequence: CASSQIGDGMGSETQYF. In nucleotides, the CDR3 is TGCGCCAGCAGCCAGATAGGCGACGGAATGGGTTCGGAGACCCAGTACTTC.

This clone was detected only a few times. The V and J genes are TRBV5-1 and TRBJ1-3; D ambiguous. The germline V and J ends were trimmed by 0 bases and 4 bases, with 8 bases remaining between them. Germline CDR1 SGHRS, CDR2 YFSETQ. The CDR3 loop spans 14 amino acids. The DNA for the CDR3 is TGCGCCAGCAGCTTGGAGGACGCGGGAAACACCATATATTTT. Translated: CASSLEDAGNTIYF.